The T cell receptor beta chain under discussion was sequenced for a study of T cells in Graves' hyperthyroidism and ophthalmopathy. RNA transcripts provided the source from which TCR beta CDR3 regions were amplified. When the TCR CDR3 underwent first-round RT-PCR, the HTBI primer set was used. TCRdb redid the calling of the multiplex PCR reads with MiXCR, one entry per CDR3 protein. The table lists approximately 600,000 distinct CDR3 sequences, approximately 15% of them singletons. The CDR3 sequence is 15 residues long. Germline loops: CDR1 SGHDN, CDR2 FVKESK. The V and J ends lost 0 bases and 4 bases respectively, with 10 bases between them. It was uncontrolled infection, other autoimmune disease, pregnancy or lactation that excluded patients. Clinical symptoms, serum thyroxine, TRAb, thyroid ultrasound and orbital computed tomography informed diagnoses.

The chain employs TRBV14 and TRBJ2-4; D is uncertain. Sequencing was done on a sample of blood. The clonotype was recovered from a woman aged 18-29 years with Graves' ophthalmopathy. This chain's CDR3 is CASSQEIGQKNIQYF. The DNA for the CDR3 is TGTGCCAGCAGCCAAGAGATCGGGCAGAAAAACATTCAGTACTTC. The variable domain in full, with the rest retrieved from reference TRBV14 and TRBJ2-4, is EAGVTQFPSHSVIEKGQTVTLRCDPISGHDNLYWYRRVMGKEIKFLLHFVKESKQDESGMPNNRFLAERTGGTYSTLKVQPAELEDSGVYFCASSQEIGQKNIQYFGAGTRLSVL.